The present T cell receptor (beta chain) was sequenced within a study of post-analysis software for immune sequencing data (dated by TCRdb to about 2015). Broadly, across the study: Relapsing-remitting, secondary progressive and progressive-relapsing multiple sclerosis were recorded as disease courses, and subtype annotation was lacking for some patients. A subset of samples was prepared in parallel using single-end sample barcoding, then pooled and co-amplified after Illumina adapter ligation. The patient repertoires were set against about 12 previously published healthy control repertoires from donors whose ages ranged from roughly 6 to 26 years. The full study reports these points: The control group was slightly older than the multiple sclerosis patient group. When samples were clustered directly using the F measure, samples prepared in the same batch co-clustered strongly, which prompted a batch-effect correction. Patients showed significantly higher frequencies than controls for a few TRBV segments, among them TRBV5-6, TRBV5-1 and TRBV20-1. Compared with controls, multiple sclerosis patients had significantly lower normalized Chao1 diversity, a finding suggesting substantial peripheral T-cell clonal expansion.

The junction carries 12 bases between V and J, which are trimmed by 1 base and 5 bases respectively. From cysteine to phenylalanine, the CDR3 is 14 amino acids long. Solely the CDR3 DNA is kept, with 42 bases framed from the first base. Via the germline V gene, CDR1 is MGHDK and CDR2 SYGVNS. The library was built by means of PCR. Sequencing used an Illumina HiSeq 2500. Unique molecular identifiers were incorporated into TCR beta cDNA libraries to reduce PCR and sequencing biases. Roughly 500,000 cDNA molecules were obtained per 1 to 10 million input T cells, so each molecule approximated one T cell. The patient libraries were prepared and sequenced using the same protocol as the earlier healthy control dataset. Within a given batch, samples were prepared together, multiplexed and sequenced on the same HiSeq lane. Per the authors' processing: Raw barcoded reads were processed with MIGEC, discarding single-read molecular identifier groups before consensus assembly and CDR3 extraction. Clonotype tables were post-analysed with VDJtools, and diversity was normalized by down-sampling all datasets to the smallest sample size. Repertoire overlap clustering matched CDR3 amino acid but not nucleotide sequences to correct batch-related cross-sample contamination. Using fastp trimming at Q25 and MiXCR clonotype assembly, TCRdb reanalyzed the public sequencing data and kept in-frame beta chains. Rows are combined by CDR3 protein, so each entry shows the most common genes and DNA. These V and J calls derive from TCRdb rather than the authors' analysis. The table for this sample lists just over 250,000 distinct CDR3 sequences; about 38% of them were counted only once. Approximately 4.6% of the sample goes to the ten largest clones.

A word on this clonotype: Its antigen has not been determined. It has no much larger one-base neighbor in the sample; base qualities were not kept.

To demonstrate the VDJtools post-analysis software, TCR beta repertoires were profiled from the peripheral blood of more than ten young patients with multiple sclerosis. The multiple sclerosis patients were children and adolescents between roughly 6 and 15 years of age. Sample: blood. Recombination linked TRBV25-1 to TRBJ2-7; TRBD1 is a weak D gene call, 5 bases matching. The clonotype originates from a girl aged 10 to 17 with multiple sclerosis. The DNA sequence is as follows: TGTGCCAGCAGTGAATGGGAAGGGGTAAACGAGCAGTACTTC. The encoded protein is CASSEWEGVNEQYF.